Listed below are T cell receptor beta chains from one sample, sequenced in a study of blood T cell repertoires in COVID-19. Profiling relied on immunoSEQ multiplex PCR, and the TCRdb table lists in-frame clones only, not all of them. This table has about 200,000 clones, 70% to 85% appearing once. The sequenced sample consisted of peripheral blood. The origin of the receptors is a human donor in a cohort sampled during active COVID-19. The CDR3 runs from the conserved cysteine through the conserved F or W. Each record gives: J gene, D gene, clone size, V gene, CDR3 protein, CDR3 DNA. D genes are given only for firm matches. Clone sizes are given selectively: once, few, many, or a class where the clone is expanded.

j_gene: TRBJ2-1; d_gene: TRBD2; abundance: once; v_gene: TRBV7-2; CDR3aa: CASSLGTSGRNEQFF; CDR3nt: TGTGCCAGCAGCTTAGGGACTAGCGGCAGGAATGAGCAGTTCTTC
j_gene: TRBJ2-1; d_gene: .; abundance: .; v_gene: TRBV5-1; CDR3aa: CASSLGQYNEQFF; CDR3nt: TGCGCCAGCAGCCTAGGACAGTACAATGAGCAGTTCTTC
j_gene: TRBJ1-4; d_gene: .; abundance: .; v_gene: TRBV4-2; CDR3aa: CASSELQGKLFF; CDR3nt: TGTGCCAGCAGCGAATTACAGGGAAAACTGTTTTTT
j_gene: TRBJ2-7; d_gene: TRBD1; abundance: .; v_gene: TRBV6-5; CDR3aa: CASSYSGQGMHEQYF; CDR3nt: TGTGCCAGCAGTTACTCCGGACAGGGGATGCACGAGCAGTACTTC
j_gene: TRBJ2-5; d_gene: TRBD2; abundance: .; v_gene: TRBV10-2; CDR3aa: CASRPNLAGGETQYF; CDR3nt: TGCGCCAGCAGACCCAACCTTGCGGGAGGAGAGACCCAGTACTTC
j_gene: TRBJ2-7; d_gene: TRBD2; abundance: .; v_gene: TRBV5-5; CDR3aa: CASGTSGIQEQYF; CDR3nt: TGTGCCAGCGGGACTAGCGGGATTCAGGAGCAGTACTTC
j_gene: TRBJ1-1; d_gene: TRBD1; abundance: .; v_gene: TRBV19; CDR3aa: CASSMDRGTEAFF; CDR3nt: TGTGCCAGTAGTATGGACAGGGGAACTGAAGCTTTCTTT
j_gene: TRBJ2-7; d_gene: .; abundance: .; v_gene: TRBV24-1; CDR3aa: CATSLGGSYEQYF; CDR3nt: TGTGCCACCAGCCTGGGGGGCTCCTACGAGCAGTACTTC
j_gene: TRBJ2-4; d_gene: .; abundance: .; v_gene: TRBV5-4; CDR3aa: CASSVAGVGAKNIQYF; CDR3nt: TGTGCCAGCAGCGTCGCAGGGGTGGGGGCCAAAAACATTCAGTACTTC
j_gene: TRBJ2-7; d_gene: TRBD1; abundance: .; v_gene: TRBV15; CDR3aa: CATSSSGTASFEQYF; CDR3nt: TGTGCCACCAGCAGTTCCGGGACAGCTAGTTTCGAGCAGTACTTC
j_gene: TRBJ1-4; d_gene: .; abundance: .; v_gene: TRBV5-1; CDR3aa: CASSPRVPPTNEKLFF; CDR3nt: TGCGCCAGCAGCCCCAGGGTCCCTCCAACTAATGAAAAACTGTTTTTT
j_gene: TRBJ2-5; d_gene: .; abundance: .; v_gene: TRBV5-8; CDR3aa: CASTLLAGYQETQYF; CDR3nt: TGTGCCAGCACCTTGCTCGCGGGTTACCAAGAGACCCAGTACTTC
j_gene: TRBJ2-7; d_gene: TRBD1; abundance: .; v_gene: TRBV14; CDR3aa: CASSRGQGFYEQYF; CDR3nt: TGTGCCAGCAGCCGCGGACAGGGGTTCTACGAGCAGTACTTC
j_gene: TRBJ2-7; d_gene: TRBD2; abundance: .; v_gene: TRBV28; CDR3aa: CASRQAGLSYEQYF; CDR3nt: TGTGCCAGCAGACAAGCGGGACTTAGCTACGAGCAGTACTTC
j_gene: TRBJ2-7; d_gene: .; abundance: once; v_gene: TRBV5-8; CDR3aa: CASSPHGYEQYF; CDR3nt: TGTGCCAGCAGCCCGCACGGGTACGAGCAGTACTTC
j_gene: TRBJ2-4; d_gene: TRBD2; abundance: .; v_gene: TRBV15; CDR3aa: CATSPMTSGGNIQYF; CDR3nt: TGTGCCACCAGCCCCATGACTAGCGGGGGGAACATTCAGTACTTC
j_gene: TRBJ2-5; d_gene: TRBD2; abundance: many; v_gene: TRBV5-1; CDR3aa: CASTGGQGPQETQYF; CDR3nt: TGCGCCAGCACGGGGGGGCAGGGCCCACAAGAGACCCAGTACTTC
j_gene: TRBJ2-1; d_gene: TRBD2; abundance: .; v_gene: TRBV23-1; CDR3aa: CASSQSELAGGLFCNEQFF; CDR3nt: TGCGCCAGCAGTCAATCGGAACTAGCGGGAGGGCTATTTTGCAATGAGCAGTTCTTC
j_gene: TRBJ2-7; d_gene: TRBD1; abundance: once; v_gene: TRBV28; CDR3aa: CASSSSGTGRYEQYF; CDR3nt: TGTGCCAGCAGTTCATCCGGGACAGGGAGGTACGAGCAGTACTTC
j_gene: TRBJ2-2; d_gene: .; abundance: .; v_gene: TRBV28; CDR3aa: CASFALQGELFF; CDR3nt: TGTGCCAGCTTTGCCTTGCAGGGGGAGCTGTTTTTT
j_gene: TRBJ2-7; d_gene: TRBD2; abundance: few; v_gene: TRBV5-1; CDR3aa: CASRPGLDEQYF; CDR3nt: TGCGCCAGCAGGCCGGGACTAGACGAGCAGTACTTC
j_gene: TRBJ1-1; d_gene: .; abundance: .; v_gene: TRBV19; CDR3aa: CAIRGLEAFF; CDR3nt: TGTGCCATCAGGGGCCTTGAAGCTTTCTTT
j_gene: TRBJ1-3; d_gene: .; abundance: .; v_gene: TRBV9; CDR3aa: CASSVGGTGNTIYF; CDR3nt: TGTGCCAGCAGCGTAGGCGGAACAGGAAACACCATATATTTT
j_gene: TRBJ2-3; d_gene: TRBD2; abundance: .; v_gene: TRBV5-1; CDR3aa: CASSSGEGKHTQYF; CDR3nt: TGCGCCAGCAGCTCGGGGGAGGGTAAACATACGCAGTATTTT
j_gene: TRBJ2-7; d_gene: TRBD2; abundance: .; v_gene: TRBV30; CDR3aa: CAWKLANSYEQYF; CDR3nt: TGTGCCTGGAAACTAGCGAACTCCTACGAGCAGTACTTC
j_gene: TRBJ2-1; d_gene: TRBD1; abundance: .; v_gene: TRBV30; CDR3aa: CAWSGQGRHNEQFF; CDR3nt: TGTGCCTGGAGTGGACAGGGGAGACACAATGAGCAGTTCTTC